Listed below are T cell receptor beta chains from one sample, sequenced in a study of T cell changes during pregnancy in multiple sclerosis. Measured with immunoSEQ multiplex PCR; TCRdb has only the in-frame clones, and not every one. This sample has around 92,000 clones, with approximately 95% found just once. The sequences come from peripheral blood, collected in the first trimester of pregnancy. These receptors were collected from a female donor with multiple sclerosis, enrolled in a pregnancy study. Each CDR3 is given with its conserved first and last residue. The D gene is left open where the match is weak. Size is stated for part of the rows, as once, few or many counts, or as a class when the clone is expanded.

d_call: TRBD1
v_call: TRBV6-6
j_call: TRBJ2-1
clone_size: .
cdr3_nt: TGTGCCAGCAGTTGGGGACAGTCCGATGAGCAGTTCTTC
cdr3_aa: CASSWGQSDEQFF

d_call: .
v_call: TRBV11-3
j_call: TRBJ2-1
clone_size: .
cdr3_nt: TGTGCCAGCAGCTGGTCCGGGGGTGAGCAGTTCTTC
cdr3_aa: CASSWSGGEQFF

d_call: .
v_call: TRBV19
j_call: TRBJ1-1
clone_size: .
cdr3_nt: TGTGCCAGTAGTATGCCCAGGGAACCACTCTCGAACACTGAAGCTTTCTTT
cdr3_aa: CASSMPREPLSNTEAFF

d_call: .
v_call: TRBV21-1
j_call: TRBJ2-7
clone_size: once
cdr3_nt: TGTGCCAGCACCAAATCAGGGCCCCACGAGCAGTACTTC
cdr3_aa: CASTKSGPHEQYF

d_call: TRBD1
v_call: TRBV5-4
j_call: TRBJ1-1
clone_size: .
cdr3_nt: TGTGCCAGCAGCTTGGGCGGGGGGACAGGGCTAACTGAAGCTTTCTTT
cdr3_aa: CASSLGGGTGLTEAFF

d_call: TRBD1
v_call: TRBV7-9
j_call: TRBJ2-3
clone_size: .
cdr3_nt: TGTGCCAGCAGCCCCGGGACAGACAAAAATTCATTCACAGATACGCAGTATTTT
cdr3_aa: CASSPGTDKNSFTDTQYF

d_call: .
v_call: TRBV2
j_call: TRBJ2-1
clone_size: .
cdr3_nt: TGTGCCAGCAGGAGGGGGGGGTCCTCCTACAATGAGCAGTTCTTC
cdr3_aa: CASRRGGSSYNEQFF

d_call: TRBD2
v_call: TRBV19
j_call: TRBJ2-1
clone_size: .
cdr3_nt: TGTGCCAGTAGCCGGACTAGCAATGAGCAGTTCTTC
cdr3_aa: CASSRTSNEQFF

d_call: .
v_call: TRBV7-8
j_call: TRBJ2-2
clone_size: .
cdr3_nt: TGTGCCAGCAGCCGCGTTGGGCCTCCAGGCGGGGAGCTGTTTTTT
cdr3_aa: CASSRVGPPGGELFF

d_call: TRBD2
v_call: TRBV9
j_call: TRBJ2-7
clone_size: .
cdr3_nt: TGTGCCAGCAGCATAGCGACTAGCGGGGGCGAGCAGTACTTC
cdr3_aa: CASSIATSGGEQYF

d_call: .
v_call: TRBV2
j_call: TRBJ1-6
clone_size: .
cdr3_nt: TGTGCCAGCAGTGAAGCTGGACAGTCTAATTCACCCCTCCACTTT
cdr3_aa: CASSEAGQSNSPLHF

d_call: .
v_call: TRBV11-2
j_call: TRBJ2-1
clone_size: .
cdr3_nt: TGTGCCAGCAGCCCCCTGGACAGAAACAATGAGCAGTTCTTC
cdr3_aa: CASSPLDRNNEQFF

d_call: .
v_call: TRBV14
j_call: TRBJ2-7
clone_size: .
cdr3_nt: TGTGCCAGCAGCCAAGATTTCTTTTCGTCCTTTAGGGGTTACGAGCAGTACTTC
cdr3_aa: CASSQDFFSSFRGYEQYF

d_call: .
v_call: TRBV6-5
j_call: TRBJ1-1
clone_size: .
cdr3_nt: TGTGCCACAAACAGGGCCAGGAACACTGAAGCTTTCTTT
cdr3_aa: CATNRARNTEAFF